The 6 T cell receptor beta chains reported below all come from one sample, sequenced in a study of blood T cell repertoires in COVID-19. Sequencing used immunoSEQ multiplex PCR; TCRdb keeps in-frame clones, though not all of them. This sample has 100,000 to 150,000 clones; 85% occur once, and the top ten carry 5% to 8%. Source material: peripheral blood. The receptor set was obtained from a man older than 75 with active or convalescent COVID-19.

The chain carries TRBV2 and TRBJ2-7; the D gene is possibly TRBD1 (6 bases). Germline assignment: CDR1 SNHLY and CDR2 FYNNEI. The V gene lost 6 bases and the J gene lost 3 bases, with 15 bases spanning the gap. The CDR3 is 14 amino acids. In DNA, the CDR3 is TGTGCCAGCAGGGAGGACAGCTTACGCTACGAGCAGTACTTC. This translates into CASREDSLRYEQYF.

The gene calls are TRBV5-1 and TRBJ1-4, with TRBD1 matching over 7 bases. The length of the CDR3 is 17 residues. V lost 2 bases to trimming and J lost 2 bases; unmatched junction nucleotides: 9. Germline loops: CDR1 SGHRS, CDR2 YFSETQ. DNA of the CDR3: TGCGCCAGCAGCTTCCAGGGGGATGGTTCGACTAATGAAAAACTGTTTTTT. Protein sequence: CASSFQGDGSTNEKLFF.

DNA of the CDR3: TGTGCCAGCAGCCCGCACACCGGGACAGGGGATTTCTCAGGGTATGGCTACACCTTC. It translates to CASSPHTGTGDFSGYGYTF. The chain carries TRBV7-9 and TRBJ1-2; 10 nucleotides agree with TRBD1. The CDR3 is 19 residues long. CDR1 is SEHNR, CDR2 FQNEAQ, per germline (reference sequence). V lost 5 bases and J lost 5; bases outside the gene matches: 20.

The chain links TRBV5-1 to TRBJ1-6; D might be TRBD1 (5 bases). Germline V gene lookup returns CDR1 SGHRS and CDR2 YFSETQ. Trimming took 3 bases from V and 10 from J, leaving 17 bases between them. This CDR3 is built from 15 residues. The CDR3 sequence: CASSWMAGLNSPLHF. DNA of the CDR3: TGCGCCAGCAGCTGGATGGCGGGGCTTAACTCACCCCTCCACTTT.

The chain is built from TRBV19 and TRBJ2-7; 8 positions match TRBD2. CDR1 is LNHDA, CDR2 SQIVND, per germline (reference sequence). The CDR3 spans 14 residues. V trimming: 2 bases; J trimming: 3 bases; junction bases outside the gene matches: 3. CDR3 residues: CASSISLAGYEQYF. DNA for the CDR3: TGTGCCAGTAGTATAAGCCTAGCGGGCTACGAGCAGTACTTC.

J is TRBJ2-7 and V is TRBV4-3, with 9 bases aligning to TRBD1. This CDR3 comprises 15 residues. Germline values: CDR1 LGHNA, CDR2 YSLEER. The V segment lost 6 bases and the J segment 0 bases; nucleotides outside the gene matches: 6. The CDR3 DNA is TGCGCCAGCAGTCTTGCGGGACAGGGCTCCTACGAGCAGTACTTC. It encodes CASSLAGQGSYEQYF.